Listed here are 26 T cell receptor beta chains from one sample, sequenced in a study of cytomegalovirus exposure and HLA in healthy donors. PCR involved 60 Vbeta and 13 Jbeta primers. Sequenced by immunoSEQ multiplex PCR; TCRdb stores in-frame clones only, minus some. The sample shows 150,000 to 200,000 clones, 80% of them seen only once. Sequencing was done on a sample of PBMCs. The receptor source for this set is a woman aged 40-49 years in good health and CMV-seronegative.

This sequence joins TRBV27 and TRBJ2-5; tentatively, D is TRBD2 (5 bases). The germline V gene encodes CDR1 MNHEY and CDR2 SMNVEV (reference sequence). This CDR3 has 9 amino acids. V gave up 7 bases and J gave up 14 bases, with 11 bases separating them. The CDR3 bases are TGTGCCAGCAAAGTCGGGAACTACTTC. Translating it yields CASKVGNYF.

This rearrangement joins TRBV29-1 to TRBJ1-1, with TRBD1 as a possible D gene (6 bases). The germline CDR1 and CDR2 sequences are SQVTM and ANQGSEA. This CDR3 contains 13 residues. The V end was cut by 1 base, the J end by 3 bases, with 9 bases between. Written as DNA, the CDR3 is TGCAGCGTTGAAGTTTCAGGGGACACTGAAGCTTTCTTT. Translation: CSVEVSGDTEAFF.

The V call is TRBV7-2, the J call TRBJ2-1, with a tentative D call TRBD1 (5 bases). The CDR3 extends over 17 amino acids. V lost 1 base and J 0 bases, leaving 13 bases between the germline ends. Germline V gene sequence: CDR1 SGHTA, CDR2 FQGNSA. CDR3 DNA: TGTGCCAGCAGCTTAGTGGGGCGGCTGAGCTCCTACAATGAGCAGTTCTTC. Protein product: CASSLVGRLSSYNEQFF. The variable domain in full, with the rest retrieved from reference TRBV7-2 and TRBJ2-1, is GAGVSQSPSNKVTEKGKDVELRCDPISGHTALYWYRQSLGQGLEFLIYFQGNSAPDKSGLPSDRFSAERTGGSVSTLTIQRTQQEDSAVYLCASSLVGRLSSYNEQFFGPGTRLTVL.

The genes are TRBV19 and TRBJ2-1, with D perhaps TRBD2 (6 bases). The length of the CDR3 is 15 residues. Between the trimmed V and J ends, which lost 3 bases and 12 bases, there was a span of 21 bases. Looked up from germline, CDR1 is LNHDA and CDR2 is SQIVND (reference sequence). This CDR3 is CASSILAEPSGGQFF. The CDR3 DNA follows: TGTGCCAGTAGTATTTTAGCGGAGCCTTCCGGTGGGCAGTTCTTC.

This rearrangement joins TRBV5-8 to TRBJ1-2, with TRBD1 matching over 11 bases. After removal of 4 bases from V and 4 bases from J, the junction contained 3 bases not matched to a gene. There are 14 residues in the CDR3. The V gene's germline CDR1 is SGHTS and CDR2 YDEGEE. This CDR3 reads CASSRGQGAYGYTF. DNA for the CDR3: TGTGCCAGCAGCCGTGGACAGGGGGCCTATGGCTACACCTTC.

V usage is TRBV19 and J usage is TRBJ2-5; D perhaps matches TRBD1 (6 bases). Germline-derived CDR1 and CDR2 are LNHDA and SQIVND (reference sequence). The V end was cut by 5 bases, the J end by 5 bases, with 12 bases between. The CDR3 sequence is 13 residues long. The chain's CDR3 is CASSGTTSETQYF. DNA for the CDR3: TGTGCCAGTAGTGGGACAACCTCGGAGACCCAGTACTTC. The full variable domain, its missing parts supplied by reference TRBV19 and TRBJ2-5, is DGGITQSPKYLFRKEGQNVTLSCEQNLNHDAMYWYRQDPGQGLRLIYYSQIVNDFQKGDIAEGYSVSREKKESFPLTVTSAQKNPTAFYLCASSGTTSETQYFGPGTRLLVL.

A few counts support this clone. The V and J genes are TRBV18 and TRBJ1-4, with D tentatively TRBD1 (5 bases). Germline V gene lookup returns CDR1 KGHSH and CDR2 LQKENI. CDR3 length equals 15 residues. With 1 base removed from V and 7 bases from J, the gap between germline ends came to 13 bases. The CDR3 loop reads CASSPQRGFGEKLFF. The CDR3 region has the DNA TGTGCCAGCTCACCACAGCGGGGGTTCGGTGAAAAACTGTTTTTT.

The CDR3, as DNA: TGTGCCAGCAGCCTTCGGACTAGCAGCTATGAGCAGTTCTTC. This codes for CASSLRTSSYEQFF. The chain uses TRBV11-3 and TRBJ2-1; TRBD2 matches at 8 bases. V shed 5 bases and J 8 bases; nucleotides not matched to a gene: 8. The CDR3 is 14 amino acids. Per germline, CDR1 SGHNT and CDR2 YENEEA. Supplemented by reference TRBV11-3 and TRBJ2-1, the full variable domain reads EAGVVQSPRYKIIEKKQPVAFWCNPISGHNTLYWYLQNLGQGPELLIRYENEEAVDDSQLPKDRFSAERLKGVDSTLKIQPAELGDSAVYLCASSLRTSSYEQFFGPGTRLTVL.

The rearrangement uses TRBV6-6 and TRBJ2-1, with 11 bases lining up with TRBD1. The CDR3 covers 16 residues. The V gene end was trimmed by 0 bases and the J gene end by 4 bases; junction bases not matched to a gene: 2. From germline, CDR1 is MNHNY and CDR2 SVGAGI (reference sequence). CDR3 amino acids: CASSYSGQGAYNEQFF. The CDR3 DNA reads as TGTGCCAGCAGTTACTCAGGACAGGGGGCGTACAATGAGCAGTTCTTC.

The table lists this clone with a count of one. The CDR3, as DNA: TGCGCCAGCAGCTTGCAACAGTCCACCTACAATGAGCAGTTCTTC. This encodes CASSLQQSTYNEQFF. This chain joins TRBV5-1 and TRBJ2-1, with no clear D. V was cut by 1 base and J by 2 bases, with 10 bases left in between. CDR1 is SGHRS and CDR2 is YFSETQ in the germline V gene. The CDR3 loop spans 15 amino acids.

The chain combines TRBV18 with TRBJ2-5; weak D call: TRBD1 (5 bases). Per the germline V gene, CDR1 is KGHSH and CDR2 is LQKENI. The ends were cut back, 4 bases at V and 2 bases at J, with 8 bases in the middle. This CDR3 region has 13 residues. CDR3 amino acids: CASSLDTQETQYF. In DNA form, the CDR3 reads TGTGCCAGCTCACTGGACACGCAAGAGACCCAGTACTTC. Drawing the rest from reference TRBV18 and TRBJ2-5, the complete variable domain is NAGVMQNPRHLVRRRGQEARLRCSPMKGHSHVYWYRQLPEEGLKFMVYLQKENIIDESGMPKERFSAEFPKEGPSILRIQQVVRGDSAAYFCASSLDTQETQYFGPGTRLLVL.

The chain combines TRBV27 with TRBJ2-3; TRBD1 matches at 9 bases. The CDR3 covers 16 residues. CDR1 is MNHEY and CDR2 is SMNVEV in the germline V gene (reference sequence). V shed 4 bases and J 3 bases; nucleotides not matched to a gene: 8. The CDR3 bases are TGTGCCAGCAGTTCCCGGACAGGGGACGGGACAGATACGCAGTATTTT. It codes for CASSSRTGDGTDTQYF.

The chain employs TRBV5-1 and TRBJ1-4; weak D call: TRBD1 (6 bases). V was trimmed by 0 bases and J by 12 bases, leaving 15 bases between them. Germline V gives CDR1 SGHRS, CDR2 YFSETQ. The CDR3 is 14 amino acids. CDR3 nucleotides: TGCGCCAGCAGCTTGGTTGGACAGAGTCGAGAACTGTTTTTT. Amino acids: CASSLVGQSRELFF.

The J gene is TRBJ1-2, the V gene TRBV29-1, with D possibly matching TRBD1 (5 bases). CDR3 length: 12 residues. V lost 6 bases to trimming and J lost 12 bases, with 20 bases between them. Germline V gene lookup returns CDR1 SQVTM and CDR2 ANQGSEA. DNA for the CDR3: TGCAGCGTGGACCCCGTGACAGACTCTAACACCTTC. Residues: CSVDPVTDSNTF. The full variable domain, with the rest looked up from reference TRBV29-1 and TRBJ1-2, is SAVISQKPSRDICQRGTSLTIQCQVDSQVTMMFWYRQQPGQSLTLIATANQGSEATYESGFVIDKFPISRPNLTFSTLTVSNMSPEDSSIYLCSVDPVTDSNTFGSGTRLTVV.

The chain recombines TRBV6-5 with TRBJ1-1; D might be TRBD1 (6 bases). Germline CDR1 reads MNHEY; CDR2 reads SVGAGI. V was pared by 5 bases and J by 4 bases, with 17 bases between. CDR3 length: 15 residues. The CDR3 loop reads CASSAQGEGGTEAFF. The CDR3, as DNA: TGTGCCAGCAGTGCCCAGGGAGAAGGGGGCACTGAAGCTTTCTTT.

The chain combines TRBV11-3 with TRBJ2-5, with D perhaps TRBD1 (6 bases). The J call may be mistaken, given a closer DNA end match to TRBJ2-7. This CDR3 comprises 13 residues. Germline CDR1 reads SGHNT; CDR2 reads YENEEA. The CDR3 DNA follows: TGTGCCAGCAGCTTTATACAGGGATCCGAGCAGTACTTC. It specifies CASSFIQGSEQYF.

This chain joins TRBV6-5 and TRBJ1-5; no clear D gene. This CDR3 comprises 15 residues. Trimming shortened V by 5 bases and J by 4 bases, and 15 bases separated the two germline ends. CDR1 MNHEY and CDR2 SVGAGI come from the germline V gene. CDR3 amino acids: CASSANPNSNQPQHF. The CDR3 DNA reads as TGTGCCAGCAGTGCGAACCCTAACTCAAATCAGCCCCAGCATTTT.

The chain uses TRBV30 and TRBJ1-1, with TRBD1 matching over 8 bases. CDR1 is GTSNPN, CDR2 SVGIG, per germline (reference sequence). The V and J ends lost 8 bases and 0 bases, in that order; junction bases with no gene match: 2. The CDR3 sequence is 12 residues long. CDR3 nucleotides: TGTGCCGGACAGGGAATGAACACTGAAGCTTTCTTT. Protein sequence: CAGQGMNTEAFF.

V gene TRBV5-6 combines with J gene TRBJ2-3; the match to TRBD1 covers 7 bases. Germline trimming cut 6 bases from V and 2 bases from J; bases unmatched to any gene: 6. Germline V lookup: CDR1 SGHDT, CDR2 YYEEEE. The CDR3 covers 14 residues. The CDR3 here is CASTRGRFTDTQYF. The DNA of the CDR3 is TGTGCCAGCACGAGGGGGCGGTTCACAGATACGCAGTATTTT.

This sequence joins TRBV2 and TRBJ2-5; perhaps TRBD2 as D (6 bases). V was trimmed by 6 bases and J by 1 base, leaving 9 bases between them. Germline V gives CDR1 SNHLY, CDR2 FYNNEI. There are 13 residues in the CDR3. The CDR3 DNA reads as TGTGCCAGCAGATGGGGGGTCCAAGAGACCCAGTACTTC. Protein product: CASRWGVQETQYF.

The genes are TRBV6-5 and TRBJ2-6; D gene ambiguous. Germline CDR1 is MNHEY and CDR2 is SVGAGI. The CDR3 consists of 15 residues. Trimming shortened V by 8 bases and J by 0 bases, and 11 bases separated the two germline ends. CDR3 DNA: TGTGCCAGCTTCAGCGAAAGCTCTGGGGCCAACGTCCTGACTTTC. It codes for CASFSESSGANVLTF.

CDR3 sequence: CASSWLGHWGGSTPDINYGYTF. In nucleotides, the CDR3 is TGTGCCAGCAGCTGGTTGGGGCACTGGGGAGGGTCGACCCCGGACATTAACTATGGCTACACCTTC. The chain is built from TRBV13 and TRBJ1-2; tentatively, D is TRBD1 (5 bases). The CDR3 runs 22 residues. V lost 4 bases to trimming and J lost 1 base, with 34 bases between them. Germline V lookup: CDR1 PRHDT, CDR2 FYEKMQ (reference sequence).

The rearrangement joins TRBV7-9 to TRBJ1-5, with a weak D call TRBD1 (6 bases). There are 15 residues in the CDR3. CDR1 and CDR2 (germline): SEHNR, FQNEAQ (reference sequence). Trimming left V 5 bases short and J 1 base short, with 12 bases between. CDR3 protein: CASSPVGQSNQPQHF. CDR3 nucleotides: TGTGCCAGCAGCCCCGTTGGACAGAGCAATCAGCCCCAGCATTTT. Full variable domain (rest looked up from reference TRBV7-9 and TRBJ1-5): DTGVSQNPRHKITKRGQNVTFRCDPISEHNRLYWYRQTLGQGPEFLTYFQNEAQLEKSRLLSDRFSAERPKGSFSTLEIQRTEQGDSAMYLCASSPVGQSNQPQHFGDGTRLSIL.

The rearrangement uses TRBV27 and TRBJ1-1; D ambiguous. There are 13 residues in the CDR3. Germline loops: CDR1 MNHEY, CDR2 SMNVEV (reference sequence). V shed 8 bases and J shed 1 base, with 11 bases lying between them. The CDR3 region has the DNA TGTGCCAGCCAAGTTGGGAGGAACACTGAAGCTTTCTTT. This translates into CASQVGRNTEAFF.

J is TRBJ2-1 and V is TRBV7-9; no reliable D call. The germline V and J ends were trimmed by 3 bases and 10 bases, with 10 bases remaining between them. This CDR3 is built from 12 residues. Germline assignment: CDR1 SEHNR and CDR2 FQNEAQ (reference sequence). CDR3: CASSFRVLEQFF. DNA of the CDR3: TGTGCCAGCAGCTTCCGCGTCCTGGAGCAGTTCTTC. Full variable domain (remainder filled in from reference TRBV7-9 and TRBJ2-1): DTGVSQNPRHKITKRGQNVTFRCDPISEHNRLYWYRQTLGQGPEFLTYFQNEAQLEKSRLLSDRFSAERPKGSFSTLEIQRTEQGDSAMYLCASSFRVLEQFFGPGTRLTVL.

V gene TRBV28 combines with J gene TRBJ1-4, with TRBD1 as a possible D gene (6 bases). V was trimmed by 6 bases and J by 7 bases, leaving 18 bases between them. This CDR3 has 15 residues. CDR1 and CDR2 from the germline V gene are MDHEN and SYDVKM. In DNA, the CDR3 is TGTGCCAGCAGCGAAGGGGGGGATGCTGGTGAAAAACTGTTTTTT. This encodes CASSEGGDAGEKLFF.